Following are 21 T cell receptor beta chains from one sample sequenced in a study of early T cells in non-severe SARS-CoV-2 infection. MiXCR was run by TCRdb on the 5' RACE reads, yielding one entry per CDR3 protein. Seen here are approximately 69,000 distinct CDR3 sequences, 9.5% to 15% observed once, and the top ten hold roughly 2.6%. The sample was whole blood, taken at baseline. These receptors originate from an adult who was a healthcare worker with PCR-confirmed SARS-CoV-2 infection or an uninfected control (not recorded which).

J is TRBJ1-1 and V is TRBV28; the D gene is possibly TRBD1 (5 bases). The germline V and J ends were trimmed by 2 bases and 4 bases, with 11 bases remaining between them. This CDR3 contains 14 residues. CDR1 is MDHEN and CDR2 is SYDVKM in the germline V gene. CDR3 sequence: CASSLGGSGTEAFF. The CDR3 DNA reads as TGTGCCAGCAGTTTAGGGGGGTCGGGCACTGAAGCTTTCTTT. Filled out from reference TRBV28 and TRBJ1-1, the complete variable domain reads DVKVTQSSRYLVKRTGEKVFLECVQDMDHENMFWYRQDPGLGLRLIYFSYDVKMKEKGDIPEGYSVSREKKERFSLILESASTNQTSMYLCASSLGGSGTEAFFGQGTRLTVV.

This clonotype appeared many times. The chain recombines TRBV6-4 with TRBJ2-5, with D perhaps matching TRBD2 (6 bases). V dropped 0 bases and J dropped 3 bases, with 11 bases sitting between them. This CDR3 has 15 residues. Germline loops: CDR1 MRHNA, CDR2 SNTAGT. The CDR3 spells CASSDSGGAEETQYF. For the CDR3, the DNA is TGTGCCAGCAGTGACTCAGGAGGGGCAGAAGAGACCCAGTACTTC.

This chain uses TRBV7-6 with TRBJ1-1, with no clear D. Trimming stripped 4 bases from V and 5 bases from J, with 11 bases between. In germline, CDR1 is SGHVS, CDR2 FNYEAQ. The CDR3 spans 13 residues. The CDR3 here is CASSSTAGTEAFF. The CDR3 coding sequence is TGTGCCAGCAGCTCGACGGCGGGGACTGAAGCTTTCTTT.

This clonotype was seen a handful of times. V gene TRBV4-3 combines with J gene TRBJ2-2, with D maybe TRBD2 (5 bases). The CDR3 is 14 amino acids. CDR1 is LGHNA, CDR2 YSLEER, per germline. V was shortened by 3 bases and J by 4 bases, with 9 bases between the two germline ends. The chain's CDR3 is CASSHGTSTGELFF. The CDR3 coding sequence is TGCGCCAGCAGCCATGGTACTAGCACCGGGGAGCTGTTTTTT.

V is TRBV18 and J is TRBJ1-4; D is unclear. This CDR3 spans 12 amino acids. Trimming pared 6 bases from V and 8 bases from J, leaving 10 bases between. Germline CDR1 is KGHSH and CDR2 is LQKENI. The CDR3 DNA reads TGTGCCAGCTCCCTCGAGGACGAAAAACTGTTTTTT. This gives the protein CASSLEDEKLFF.

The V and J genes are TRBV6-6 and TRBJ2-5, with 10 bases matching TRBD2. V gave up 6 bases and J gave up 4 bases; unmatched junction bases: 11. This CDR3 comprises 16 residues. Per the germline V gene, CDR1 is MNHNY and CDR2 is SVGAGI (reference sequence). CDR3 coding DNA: TGTGCCAGCAGCCAACCCAGGGTAGCGGGGGGAGAGACCCAGTACTTC. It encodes CASSQPRVAGGETQYF.

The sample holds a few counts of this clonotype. CDR3 in amino acids: CSVGRGTGDDEQYF. The CDR3 coding sequence is TGCAGCGTAGGACGGGGGACAGGGGACGACGAGCAGTACTTC. The chain is built from TRBV29-1 and TRBJ2-7, with 10 bases lining up with TRBD1. Germline assignment: CDR1 SQVTM and CDR2 ANQGSEA. V lost 6 bases to trimming and J lost 5 bases; unmatched junction nucleotides: 10. This CDR3 is 14 amino acids long.

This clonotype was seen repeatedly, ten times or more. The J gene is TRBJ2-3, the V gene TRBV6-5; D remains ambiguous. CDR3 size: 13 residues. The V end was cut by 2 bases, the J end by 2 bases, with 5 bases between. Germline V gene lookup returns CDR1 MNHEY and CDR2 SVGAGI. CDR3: CASSYGPTDTQYF. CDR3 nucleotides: TGTGCCAGCAGTTACGGGCCCACAGATACGCAGTATTTT.

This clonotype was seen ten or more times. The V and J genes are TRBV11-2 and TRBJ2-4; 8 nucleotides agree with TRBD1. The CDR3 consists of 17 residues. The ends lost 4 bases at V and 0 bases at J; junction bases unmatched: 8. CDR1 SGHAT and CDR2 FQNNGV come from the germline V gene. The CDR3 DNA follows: TGTGCCAGCAGCTCCTGGACAGGGCGAAGAGCCAAAAACATTCAGTACTTC. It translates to CASSSWTGRRAKNIQYF.

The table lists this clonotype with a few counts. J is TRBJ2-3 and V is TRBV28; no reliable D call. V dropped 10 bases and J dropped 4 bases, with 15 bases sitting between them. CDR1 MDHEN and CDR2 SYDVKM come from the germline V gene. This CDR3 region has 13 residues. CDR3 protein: CATRTPGADTQYF. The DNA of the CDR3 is TGTGCCACCAGGACGCCTGGGGCAGATACGCAGTATTTT.

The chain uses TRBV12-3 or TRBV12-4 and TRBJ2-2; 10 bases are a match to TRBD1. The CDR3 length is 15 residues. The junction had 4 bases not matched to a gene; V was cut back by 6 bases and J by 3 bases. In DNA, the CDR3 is TGTGCCAGCAGGACAGGGGGCACGGACACCGGGGAGCTGTTTTTT. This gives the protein CASRTGGTDTGELFF.

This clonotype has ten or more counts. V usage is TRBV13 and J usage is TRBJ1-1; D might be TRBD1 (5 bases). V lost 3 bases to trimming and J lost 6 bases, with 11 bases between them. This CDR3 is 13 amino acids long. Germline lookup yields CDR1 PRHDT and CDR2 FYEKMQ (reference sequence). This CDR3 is CASSFGTGAEAFF. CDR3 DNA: TGTGCCAGCAGCTTTGGGACGGGCGCTGAAGCTTTCTTT.

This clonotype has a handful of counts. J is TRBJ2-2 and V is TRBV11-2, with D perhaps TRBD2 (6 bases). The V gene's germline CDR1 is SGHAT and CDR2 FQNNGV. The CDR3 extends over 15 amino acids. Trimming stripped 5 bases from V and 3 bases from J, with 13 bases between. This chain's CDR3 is CASSAAAGYTGELFF. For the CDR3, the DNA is TGTGCCAGCAGCGCGGCTGCGGGGTACACCGGGGAGCTGTTTTTT.

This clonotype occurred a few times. In nucleotides, the CDR3 is TGCGCCAGCAGCCGAAGCGGGCGAGACAATGAGCAGTTCTTC. Its translation is CASSRSGRDNEQFF. The chain combines TRBV4-1 with TRBJ2-1; perhaps TRBD2 as D (6 bases). CDR3 length equals 14 residues. CDR1 is MGHRA and CDR2 is YSYEKL in the germline V gene. Deletions cut 4 bases from V and 5 bases from J, with 12 bases between.

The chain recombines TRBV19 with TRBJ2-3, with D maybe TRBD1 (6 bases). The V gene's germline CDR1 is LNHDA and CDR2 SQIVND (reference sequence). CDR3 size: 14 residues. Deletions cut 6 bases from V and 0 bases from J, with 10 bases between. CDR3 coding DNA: TGTGCCAGTAGGGTGGGGGCCAGCACAGATACGCAGTATTTT. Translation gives CASRVGASTDTQYF.

The CDR3 loop is CASSLSRDRVTNEQFF. The CDR3 DNA sequence: TGCGCCAGCAGCTTGTCTCGGGACAGGGTAACGAATGAGCAGTTCTTC. The chain recombines TRBV5-1 with TRBJ2-1, with 9 bases that match TRBD1. V lost 1 base and J lost 7; bases outside the gene matches: 9. Germline V gene data show CDR1 as SGHRS and CDR2 as YFSETQ. The CDR3 sequence is 16 residues long.

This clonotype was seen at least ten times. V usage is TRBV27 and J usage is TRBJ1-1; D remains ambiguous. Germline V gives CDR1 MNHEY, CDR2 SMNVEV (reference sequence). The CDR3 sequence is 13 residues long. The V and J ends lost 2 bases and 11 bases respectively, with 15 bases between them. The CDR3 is CASSLAPRFKAFF. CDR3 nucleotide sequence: TGTGCCAGCAGTTTAGCACCAAGGTTCAAGGCTTTCTTT.

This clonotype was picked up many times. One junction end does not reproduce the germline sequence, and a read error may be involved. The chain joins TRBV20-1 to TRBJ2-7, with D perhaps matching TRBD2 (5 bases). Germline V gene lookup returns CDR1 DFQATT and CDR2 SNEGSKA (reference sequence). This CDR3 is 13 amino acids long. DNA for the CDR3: TGCAGTGCTAGGGGGAGCCCCTCCCACGAGCAGTACTTC. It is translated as CSARGSPSHEQYF.

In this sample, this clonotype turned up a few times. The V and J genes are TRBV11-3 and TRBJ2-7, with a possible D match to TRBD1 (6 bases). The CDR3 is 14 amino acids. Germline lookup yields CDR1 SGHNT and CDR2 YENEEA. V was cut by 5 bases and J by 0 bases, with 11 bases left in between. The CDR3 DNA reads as TGTGCCAGCAGCCTCCGGGACAACTCCTACGAGCAGTACTTC. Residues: CASSLRDNSYEQYF.

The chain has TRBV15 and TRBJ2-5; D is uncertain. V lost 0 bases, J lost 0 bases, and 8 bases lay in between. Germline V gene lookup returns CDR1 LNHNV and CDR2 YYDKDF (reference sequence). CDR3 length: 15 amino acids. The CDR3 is CATSRDPLYQETQYF. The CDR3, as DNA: TGTGCCACCAGCAGAGATCCCTTGTACCAAGAGACCCAGTACTTC.

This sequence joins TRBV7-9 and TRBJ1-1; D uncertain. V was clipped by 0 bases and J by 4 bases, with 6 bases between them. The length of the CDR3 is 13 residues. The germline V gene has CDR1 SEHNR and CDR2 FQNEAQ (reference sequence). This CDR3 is CASSLARATEAFF. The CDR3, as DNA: TGTGCCAGCAGCTTAGCGAGGGCCACTGAAGCTTTCTTT.